The present TCR beta chain was sequenced within a study of blood T cell repertoires in COVID-19. Study background: Researchers got acute and convalescent COVID-19 samples from the United States, Italy and Spain.

Germline values: CDR1 SGDLS, CDR2 YYNGEE. This CDR3 region has 16 residues. V shed 0 bases, J shed 6 bases, and the junction held 5 bases outside the gene matches. Residents of under 25 US areas, aged roughly 18 to 89 years, made up the participants. The study assigned cohorts using participant-reported clinical history. Per the original data handling: Estimates of nucleated cell counts were drawn from the amplification of reference gene primers. Generated by immunoSEQ multiplex PCR, the TCRdb table keeps only in-frame clones and is missing some. The V and J calls and clone size were taken over from that table, and D and trimming were inferred from the DNA. The data contain fewer than 600,000 clones, around 87% of them singletons.

The receptor's source is a woman in her forties who had recovered from COVID-19. This rearrangement joins TRBV9 to TRBJ2-3, with TRBD1 matching 12 bases. Sequenced input: PBMCs or T cells enriched from blood (not recorded which). The CDR3 DNA follows: TGTGCCAGCAGCGTAGCGGGACAGGGGGCTGCGGATACGCAGTATTTT. Translating gives CASSVAGQGAADTQYF.